The rows below give T cell receptor beta chains drawn from one sample of a study of blood T cell repertoires in COVID-19. Assay: immunoSEQ multiplex PCR; the TCRdb copy retains only in-frame clones and omits some. The sample yields around 37,000 clones, 70% to 90% seen once. Sequenced input: peripheral blood. The receptors stem from a human donor in a cohort sampled during active COVID-19. Both conserved end residues are part of each CDR3. A D gene is named only where the DNA matches it firmly. Clone sizes are given selectively: once, few, many, or a class where the clone is expanded.

J gene | D gene | clone size | V gene | CDR3 protein | CDR3 DNA
TRBJ2-1 | TRBD2 | - | TRBV3-1/TRBV3-2 | CASSQGGGYNEQFF | TGTGCCAGCAGCCAAGGCGGGGGCTACAATGAGCAGTTCTTC
TRBJ1-3 | - | - | TRBV6-5 | CASSTDSFRRNTIYF | TGTGCCAGCAGCACAGACAGCTTTAGAAGAAACACCATATATTTT
TRBJ1-2 | TRBD1 | - | TRBV4-1 | CASSQVGTGDYGYTF | TGCGCCAGCAGCCAAGTGGGGACAGGCGACTATGGCTACACCTTC
TRBJ2-7 | TRBD2 | - | TRBV5-1 | CASRPPSGPYEQYF | TGCGCCAGCAGACCCCCTAGCGGGCCCTACGAGCAGTACTTC
TRBJ1-1 | - | - | TRBV5-1 | CASSFRWGDTEAFF | TGCGCCAGCAGCTTCAGGTGGGGGGACACTGAAGCTTTCTTT
TRBJ2-3 | - | - | TRBV28 | CASSLGGYTQYF | TGTGCCAGCAGTTTGGGCGGGTATACGCAGTATTTT
TRBJ2-7 | TRBD1 | - | TRBV27 | CASTSGQGAMEQYF | TGTGCCAGCACCAGCGGACAGGGGGCTATGGAGCAGTACTTC
TRBJ1-6 | TRBD1 | - | TRBV7-9 | CASSWDRGLNGSPLHF | TGTGCCAGCAGCTGGGACAGGGGGCTTAACGGTTCACCCCTCCACTTT
TRBJ1-1 | TRBD1 | - | TRBV19 | CASRYIGTGKNTEAFF | TGTGCCAGTAGGTATATCGGGACAGGGAAGAACACTGAAGCTTTCTTT
TRBJ1-2 | - | - | TRBV3-1/TRBV3-2 | CASSPYTLRAGNGYTF | TGTGCCAGCAGCCCATACACCTTACGTGCGGGAAATGGCTACACCTTC
TRBJ2-1 | TRBD2 | - | TRBV11-2 | CASSLASGGGSSYNEQFF | TGTGCCAGCAGCTTGGCTAGCGGGGGGGGTAGCTCCTACAATGAGCAGTTCTTC
TRBJ2-1 | TRBD2 | - | TRBV5-1 | CASRRLAGDDEQFF | TGCGCCAGCCGAAGACTAGCGGGGGATGATGAGCAGTTCTTC
TRBJ1-1 | - | - | TRBV13 | CASSLPRGAANTEAFF | TGTGCCAGCAGCTTACCTCGGGGGGCGGCGAACACTGAAGCTTTCTTT
TRBJ2-5 | - | - | TRBV7-3 | CASSGGARETQYF | TGTGCCAGCAGCGGGGGGGCCCGAGAGACCCAGTACTTC
TRBJ2-1 | TRBD2 | - | TRBV20-1 | CSAGLAGPQFF | TGCAGTGCTGGACTAGCGGGGCCGCAGTTCTTC
TRBJ1-6 | TRBD1 | - | TRBV6-1 | CASSEIRPGGDSPLHF | TGTGCCAGCAGTGAAATTAGGCCAGGGGGCGATTCACCCCTCCACTTT
TRBJ1-6 | - | - | TRBV6-5 | CASSPPLGGYSPLHF | TGTGCCAGCAGTCCTCCCCTTGGGGGCTATTCACCCCTCCACTTT
TRBJ2-3 | TRBD2 | few | TRBV11-2 | CASSLEGRLAGGDSNTQYF | TGTGCCAGCAGCTTAGAGGGCAGACTAGCGGGGGGGGATTCGAATACGCAGTATTTT
TRBJ2-1 | TRBD1 | - | TRBV10-3 | CAINPSPGQGTFF | TGTGCCATCAACCCTAGCCCGGGACAGGGGACGTTCTTC
TRBJ2-7 | - | - | TRBV27 | CASSLMGSSYEQYF | TGTGCCAGCAGTTTAATGGGGAGCTCCTACGAGCAGTACTTC
TRBJ2-5 | TRBD2 | - | TRBV5-1 | CASSLAGDGETQYF | TGCGCCAGCAGCCTAGCGGGGGATGGAGAGACCCAGTACTTC
TRBJ1-2 | TRBD1 | - | TRBV10-3 | CAISRDRGLGYTF | TGTGCCATCAGTAGAGACAGGGGGCTCGGCTACACCTTC
TRBJ2-1 | - | - | TRBV11-2 | CASSYPTDPGSSYNEQFF | TGTGCCAGCAGCTACCCTACCGATCCGGGAAGCTCCTACAATGAGCAGTTCTTC
TRBJ1-2 | - | - | TRBV5-4 | CASASDRLYGYTF | TGTGCCAGCGCCTCTGACAGGCTCTATGGCTACACCTTC
TRBJ2-5 | - | once | TRBV5-1 | CASREGVEETQYF | TGCGCCAGCAGAGAGGGGGTGGAGGAGACCCAGTACTTC
TRBJ1-2 | - | - | TRBV6-1 | CASSDGRGLLIYGYTF | TGTGCCAGCAGTGACGGTCGGGGATTACTGATCTATGGCTACACCTTC
TRBJ1-1 | - | - | TRBV15 | CATSDQQGNTEAFF | TGTGCCACCAGCGACCAGCAGGGAAACACTGAAGCTTTCTTT
TRBJ2-3 | - | - | TRBV9 | CASSPNQRSTDTQYF | TGTGCCAGCAGCCCGAACCAGCGGTCCACAGATACGCAGTATTTT
TRBJ2-7 | TRBD1 | - | TRBV10-3 | CAIRGTGRGYEQYF | TGTGCCATCAGGGGGACAGGGCGGGGATACGAGCAGTACTTC